A selection of T cell receptor beta chains follows, all from one sample in a study of OX40 agonist ivuxolimab in advanced cancers. Measured with immunoSEQ multiplex PCR; TCRdb has only the in-frame clones, and not every one. The data show about 58,000 clones, 90% to 95% seen once. Sequenced here: CD4+ or CD8+ T cells sorted from blood, sampled in a trial of the OX40 agonist ivuxolimab. The receptors were gathered from an adult with an advanced solid tumor such as melanoma, head and neck, liver or kidney cancer. CDR3s include the opening cysteine and the closing phenylalanine or tryptophan. Some rows have no size entry. The others give once, few or many, or a class for an expanded clone.

J: TRBJ2-2
V: TRBV7-6
size: NA
CDR3: CASGGGELFF

J: TRBJ2-7
V: TRBV6-1
size: NA
CDR3: CASSVDANYEQYF

J: TRBJ2-7
V: TRBV11-2
size: NA
CDR3: CASSGIIAGAWDEQYF

J: TRBJ1-1
V: TRBV7-3
size: NA
CDR3: CASSLTGGAAFF

J: TRBJ2-2
V: TRBV11-2
size: NA
CDR3: CASSLPHTGELFF

J: TRBJ2-5
V: TRBV11-2
size: NA
CDR3: CASSRTGWGETQYF

J: TRBJ2-7
V: TRBV6-5
size: NA
CDR3: CASSGLAGPSYEQYF

J: TRBJ2-1
V: TRBV4-1
size: NA
CDR3: CASSQSPPPLAGDYNEQFF

J: TRBJ2-2
V: TRBV28
size: few
CDR3: CASSPQGTGELFF

J: TRBJ2-7
V: TRBV9
size: NA
CDR3: CASSVDPSGSYEQYF

J: TRBJ2-7
V: TRBV7-3
size: NA
CDR3: CASSLALSPTRAYEQYF

J: TRBJ2-1
V: TRBV7-9
size: medium-sized
CDR3: CASSLRSLDRAYNEQFF

J: TRBJ2-3
V: TRBV7-9
size: NA
CDR3: CASSLALMMWGQGTDTQYF

J: TRBJ2-7
V: TRBV11-2
size: NA
CDR3: CASSPSGSYEQYF

J: TRBJ1-5
V: TRBV28
size: NA
CDR3: CASSLGTGNQPQHF

J: TRBJ2-7
V: TRBV4-3
size: once
CDR3: CASSRARGHEQYF